This TCR beta chain originates from a study of blood T cell repertoires in COVID-19 (dated by TCRdb to the early 2020s). The study in broad terms: Samples covering the acute and convalescent phases of COVID-19 were provided by collaborators in the United States, Italy and Spain. Where available, HLA class I and class II types were taken from metadata supplied by the sample provider and were not determined by assay-based typing. The dataset comprised deeply sampled blood TCRbeta repertoires from subjects exposed to, actively infected with, or recovered from COVID-19. The material from the prospective study consisted of cDNA or gDNA derived from T cells, B-cell-depleted T cells, or PBMCs. The samples were drawn from the first 160 participants of the ongoing ImmuneRACE study and from 1,254 subjects provided by 6 global collaborators. The repertoires were released in a freely available public database intended as a resource for research on the immune response to SARS-CoV-2. A de-identified subject ID, COVID-19 status, age in years and sex were almost always included in the sample metadata. Summary of the overall study and its limitations: Clinical and demographic metadata were provided uncurated, with the amount varying by source and participant.

With regard to this clone: Its antigen remains unidentified. Base-call qualities are not available, and no considerably larger clone is one nucleotide away.

TCRbeta CDR3 regions were amplified from genomic DNA using the immunoSEQ Assay, a bias-controlled multiplex PCR. As for how the authors treated the data: The number of nucleated cells in each sample was estimated by amplification of reference gene primers within the assay. To quantify the absolute abundance of each unique TCRbeta CDR3 rearrangement, sequence reads were collapsed and filtered. Productive Simpson clonality was computed per sample as the square root of Simpson's diversity index over productive rearrangements. TCRdb re-hosts the immuneACCESS table, in-frame sequences only. Its copies lack some clones; in the studies checked, an unresolved V gene accounts for under half of them, and the cause for the rest is not known. V, J and clone size reflect that table, while D and trimming were determined from the DNA. For this sample there are hundreds of thousands of clones; about 90% appear just once. The top ten clones comprise over 1.5% of the sample.

CDR1 is given as MNHEY and CDR2 as SMNVEV, both from the germline V gene (reference sequence). V is cut by 6 bases and J by 2 bases, and the space between the germline ends is 14 bases. From cysteine to phenylalanine, the CDR3 is 14 amino acids long. Only the CDR3 region is kept as DNA, spanning 42 bases read in frame from base 1. Enrolling through a virtual design, the prospective study's participants ranged in age from roughly 18 to 100 years and lived across roughly 23 United States geographic areas. To assign participants to cohorts, the prospective study relied on clinical history that participants themselves reported in a screening survey and a study questionnaire. ImmuneRACE Cohort 3 recovered participants were defined by two consecutive negative NP/OP PCR tests, healthcare professional clearance, or symptom resolution. Each participant in the prospective study had whole blood, serum and a nasopharyngeal or oropharyngeal swab collected by mobile phlebotomists. Participants in the prospective study had the option to provide additional blood draws and questionnaires over a roughly 2-month period. Blood samples from the prospective study were shipped frozen or at room temperature prior to DNA extraction.

The specimen was PBMCs or T cells enriched from blood (not recorded which). The chain couples TRBV27 to TRBJ2-7, with TRBD1 tentatively as D gene (6 bases match). This sequence originates from a woman under 30 who had recovered from COVID-19. The CDR3 region: CASSRQVETYEQYF. The DNA is as follows: TGTGCCAGCAGCAGACAGGTTGAAACCTACGAGCAGTACTTC.